Listed here are 7 T cell receptor beta chains from one sample, sequenced in a study of cytomegalovirus exposure and HLA in healthy donors. Clones were sequenced by immunoSEQ multiplex PCR, and TCRdb holds only the in-frame ones, with some missing. This sample has fewer than 200,000 clones, with around nine tenths found just once. Sequencing input: PBMCs. The source of these receptors is a woman younger than 45 in good health and CMV-seronegative.

The V gene is TRBV10-3, the J gene TRBJ2-7; 10 nucleotides line up with TRBD2. Germline V lookup: CDR1 ENHRY, CDR2 SYGVKD. This CDR3 region has 14 residues. The V gene end was trimmed by 5 bases and the J gene end by 7 bases; junction bases not matched to a gene: 8. CDR3 DNA: TGTGCCATCAGTACTAGCGGGGTTTCTCAAGAGCAGTACTTC. This codes for CAISTSGVSQEQYF.

V gene TRBV5-4 combines with J gene TRBJ2-1; 13 nucleotides line up with TRBD2. CDR1 is SGHNT, CDR2 YYREEE, per germline (reference sequence). The CDR3 contains 18 residues. V was pared by 0 bases and J by 5 bases, with 8 bases of the junction left unmatched. The CDR3 sequence: CASSLGLAGGRPHNEQFF. The CDR3 bases are TGTGCCAGCAGCTTGGGACTAGCGGGGGGACGACCACACAATGAGCAGTTCTTC. Using reference TRBV5-4 and TRBJ2-1 for the parts outside the CDR3, the full variable domain is ETGVTQSPTHLIKTRGQQVTLRCSSQSGHNTVSWYQQALGQGPQFIFQYYREEENGRGNFPPRFSGLQFPNYSSELNVNALELDDSALYLCASSLGLAGGRPHNEQFFGPGTRLTVL.

The chain links TRBV7-9 to TRBJ2-1; the match to TRBD2 covers 8 bases. CDR3 length equals 13 residues. The germline CDR1 and CDR2 sequences are SEHNR and FQNEAQ (reference sequence). After removal of 8 bases from V and 4 bases from J, the junction contained 4 bases not matched to a gene. CDR3 sequence reads: CASRGGTYNEQFF. CDR3 nucleotides: TGTGCCAGCCGGGGGGGCACATACAATGAGCAGTTCTTC.

The rearrangement joins TRBV19 to TRBJ2-7; TRBD1 aligns across 8 bases. Trimming at V came to 1 base and at J to 7 bases, leaving 9 bases not matched to a gene. The CDR3 totals 15 residues. CDR1 is LNHDA and CDR2 is SQIVND in the germline V gene (reference sequence). CDR3 in DNA: TGTGCCAGTAGTATAGTTGGGACAGGTCCTAGTGAGCAGTACTTC. It yields the protein CASSIVGTGPSEQYF.

The rearrangement joins TRBV6-1 to TRBJ1-2, with D maybe TRBD1 (6 bases). The germline V gene has CDR1 MNHNS and CDR2 SASEGT. The ends were cut back, 8 bases at V and 2 bases at J, with 15 bases in the middle. The CDR3 has 14 amino acids. CDR3: CASRTEPTNYGYTF. The DNA of the CDR3 is TGTGCCAGCCGGACAGAACCGACCAACTATGGCTACACCTTC.

V gene TRBV27 combines with J gene TRBJ2-1, with TRBD2 matching 13 bases. J gave up 7 bases and V 3 bases, and 3 bases lay outside the gene matches. Germline CDR1 is MNHEY and CDR2 is SMNVEV (reference sequence). The CDR3 consists of 15 residues. CDR3 in DNA: TGTGCCAGCAGTTTCGGGACTAGCGGGGTGAATGAGCAGTTCTTC. As protein: CASSFGTSGVNEQFF.

J is TRBJ1-2 and V is TRBV5-6; 9 nucleotides align to TRBD1. Per germline, CDR1 SGHDT and CDR2 YYEEEE. V lost 0 bases to trimming and J lost 1 base; unmatched junction nucleotides: 7. CDR3 length: 17 residues. The CDR3 DNA reads TGTGCCAGCAGCTTGGAAGGACAGGGGAGGCATAACTATGGCTACACCTTC. Its translation is CASSLEGQGRHNYGYTF.